The 5 T cell receptor beta chains below all came from one sample that was sequenced in a study of T cell changes during pregnancy in multiple sclerosis. Sequenced by immunoSEQ multiplex PCR; TCRdb stores in-frame clones only, minus some. This table holds about 48,000 clones, over 85% found once. Material: CD4+ T cells from peripheral blood mononuclear cells, obtained in the first trimester of pregnancy. Receptor source: a female donor with multiple sclerosis, enrolled in a pregnancy study.

The rearrangement links TRBV7-3 to TRBJ2-1; maybe TRBD1 (5 bases). Germline V gene lookup returns CDR1 SGHTA and CDR2 FQGTGA. The CDR3 has 15 residues. V was shortened by 0 bases and J by 5 bases, with 11 bases between the two germline ends. The CDR3 nucleotides are TGTGCCAGCAGCTTAACGGGGCAGAGCAACAATGAGCAGTTCTTC. Encoded protein: CASSLTGQSNNEQFF.

The sample holds one count of this clone. The chain joins TRBV7-3 to TRBJ2-5; D possibly corresponds to TRBD1 (6 bases). The V end lost 5 bases, the J end lost 5 bases, and 18 bases lay between the germline ends. In germline, CDR1 is SGHTA, CDR2 FQGTGA. This CDR3 contains 15 residues. The CDR3 loop reads CASSKGYRVGETQYF. The CDR3 nucleotides read TGTGCCAGCAGCAAAGGCTACAGGGTTGGGGAGACCCAGTACTTC.

CDR3 coding DNA: TGTGCCAGCAGTTCCCTTGAGACAGGGGCCCACGAGCAGTACTTC. It is translated as CASSSLETGAHEQYF. The V gene is TRBV6-5, the J gene TRBJ2-7; TRBD1 aligns across 8 bases. The CDR3 loop spans 15 amino acids. V dropped 4 bases and J dropped 5; count of bases not matched to a gene: 10. The germline V gene has CDR1 MNHEY and CDR2 SVGAGI.

The chain carries TRBV21-1 and TRBJ2-3; the table's D gene call, TRBD1, was not cross checked with the DNA. TRBV21-1 corresponds to a pseudogene. This CDR3 region has 15 residues. The CDR3 sequence: CASSKARGANGTQYF. The CDR3 region has the DNA TGTGCCAGCAGCAAAGCCAGGGGCGCTAACGGTACGCAGTATTTT.

The gene calls are TRBV10-3 and TRBJ1-2; maybe TRBD1 (5 bases). The CDR3 loop spans 12 amino acids. In germline, CDR1 is ENHRY, CDR2 SYGVKD. Deletions cut 6 bases from V and 6 bases from J, with 11 bases between. CDR3 DNA sequence: TGTGCCATCAGCAATACGGGGGATGGCTACACCTTC. Protein product: CAISNTGDGYTF.